Below, 19 T cell receptor beta chains from the same sample are listed, as sequenced in a study of T cells in Graves' hyperthyroidism and ophthalmopathy. There were TCR beta CDR3 regions amplified from RNA transcripts. HTBI primers drove first-round RT-PCR of the TCR CDR3. TCRdb re-derived calls from the multiplex PCR reads in MiXCR, one entry per CDR3 protein. This sample has around 440,000 distinct CDR3 sequences, with approximately 14% found just once. Specimen: blood. These TCRs come from a woman younger than 35 with Graves' hyperthyroidism.

CDR3: CASWQGLSYEQYF. In nucleotides, the CDR3 is TGTGCCAGCTGGCAGGGCCTGTCCTACGAGCAGTACTTC. This chain links TRBV6-1 with TRBJ2-7; D may be TRBD1 (5 bases). CDR1 and CDR2 (germline): MNHNS, SASEGT. This CDR3 region has 13 residues. The germline V and J ends were trimmed by 8 bases and 1 base, with 12 bases remaining between them.

This clonotype occurred many times. The chain uses TRBV15 and TRBJ2-1; perhaps D is TRBD1 or TRBD2 (6 bases each). This CDR3 region has 16 residues. CDR1 is LNHNV and CDR2 is YYDKDF in the germline V gene (reference sequence). The germline V and J ends were trimmed by 0 bases and 5 bases, with 14 bases remaining between them. This CDR3 reads CATSRDWGARDNEQFF. CDR3 DNA sequence: TGTGCCACCAGCAGAGACTGGGGGGCTCGTGACAATGAGCAGTTCTTC.

Comment on this clonotype: One end of the junction is discordant with germline, which a read error may explain. The chain uses TRBV13 and TRBJ1-2, with TRBD1 matching 11 bases. The CDR3 runs to 14 residues. From germline, CDR1 is PRHDT and CDR2 FYEKMQ (reference sequence). CDR3 loop: CASSDGQGASYFPF. CDR3 sequence (DNA): TGTGCCAGCAGCGACGGACAGGGGGCCTCTTATTTTCCCTTC.

This clonotype turned up a few times. V and J are TRBV7-9 and TRBJ1-2; D is uncertain. Germline-derived CDR1 and CDR2 are SEHNR and FQNEAQ (reference sequence). The length of the CDR3 is 13 residues. Trimming shortened V by 4 bases and J by 8 bases, and 14 bases separated the two germline ends. In DNA, the CDR3 is TGTGCCAGCAGCTCTCAACTAGGGTGGGGCTACACCTTC. Translation gives CASSSQLGWGYTF.

The genes are TRBV11-2 and TRBJ1-2; D is perhaps TRBD1 (5 bases). There are 14 residues in the CDR3. Between the trimmed V and J ends, which lost 4 bases and 5 bases, there was a span of 14 bases. CDR1 and CDR2 (germline): SGHAT, FQNNGV. The CDR3 here is CASSSKRGEYGYTF. As DNA, the CDR3 is TGTGCCAGCAGCTCCAAACGGGGGGAGTATGGCTACACCTTC.

The chain couples TRBV10-2 to TRBJ2-5; D may be TRBD1 (6 bases). CDR3 length: 12 residues. Per germline, CDR1 WSHSY and CDR2 SAAADI. Trimming stripped 6 bases from V and 2 bases from J, with 7 bases between. The CDR3 sequence is CASRDSQETQYF. The CDR3 region has the DNA TGCGCCAGCAGGGACAGTCAAGAGACCCAGTACTTC.

The rearrangement joins TRBV4-2 to TRBJ2-5, with 8 bases matching TRBD2. Germline-derived CDR1 and CDR2 are LGHNA and YNFKEQ. The CDR3 spans 16 residues. V was pared by 4 bases and J by 1 base, with 8 bases of the junction left unmatched. This chain's CDR3 is CASSPKGGGIQETQYF. As DNA, the CDR3 is TGTGCCAGCAGCCCGAAGGGCGGGGGGATCCAAGAGACCCAGTACTTC.

J is TRBJ1-6 and V is TRBV20-1; D uncertain. CDR3 size: 15 residues. Between the trimmed V and J ends, which lost 3 bases and 5 bases, there was a span of 14 bases. Germline lookup yields CDR1 DFQATT and CDR2 SNEGSKA (reference sequence). CDR3 amino acids: CSASPAEADNSPLHF. The CDR3 DNA reads TGCAGTGCTAGTCCGGCAGAAGCCGATAATTCACCCCTCCACTTT.

The chain couples TRBV10-3 to TRBJ1-1; D may be TRBD1 (6 bases). V gave up 4 bases and J gave up 10 bases, with 13 bases separating them. The CDR3 sequence is 12 residues long. Germline lookup yields CDR1 ENHRY and CDR2 SYGVKD. Here the CDR3 reads CAISASDRIAFF. CDR3 in DNA: TGTGCCATCAGTGCATCGGACAGAATAGCTTTCTTT.

The sample holds many counts of this clonotype. The rearrangement uses TRBV12-3 or TRBV12-4 and TRBJ1-5; TRBD1 matches at 10 bases. The CDR3 totals 16 residues. The ends lost 6 bases at V and 3 bases at J; junction bases unmatched: 8. For the CDR3, the DNA is TGTGCCAGCAGCTCGTGGACAGGGGGAAACAATCAGCCCCAGCATTTT. Residues: CASSSWTGGNNQPQHF.

This clonotype was counted at least ten times. The rearrangement links TRBV14 to TRBJ2-1; tentatively, D is TRBD2 (6 bases). V shed 4 bases and J shed 0 bases, with 22 bases lying between them. The CDR3 consists of 19 residues. Germline V lookup: CDR1 SGHDN, CDR2 FVKESK. CDR3 bases: TGTGCCAGCAGCCCAAAGAATGCTTGGGGGGTCCGCTCCTACAATGAGCAGTTCTTC. Translation: CASSPKNAWGVRSYNEQFF.

The chain combines TRBV19 with TRBJ2-2, with TRBD1 identical over 9 bases. The CDR3 length is 13 residues. The germline CDR1 and CDR2 sequences are LNHDA and SQIVND (reference sequence). The junction had 8 bases not matched to a gene; V was cut back by 10 bases and J by 8 bases. The CDR3 bases are TGTGCCACCTGCATACAGGGGGCGGGGGAGCTGTTTTTT. The encoded protein is CATCIQGAGELFF.

This clonotype was seen repeatedly, ten times or more. The chain joins TRBV20-1 to TRBJ2-2, with D unresolved. Trimming left V 1 base short and J 5 bases short, with 5 bases between. The length of the CDR3 is 12 residues. CDR1 is DFQATT and CDR2 is SNEGSKA in the germline V gene (reference sequence). The CDR3 bases are TGCAGTGCTAGAGTTGATACCGGGGAGCTGTTTTTT. Encoded protein: CSARVDTGELFF.

V gene TRBV6-2 or TRBV6-3 combines with J gene TRBJ2-5; TRBD2 agrees at 15 bases. Germline loops: CDR1 MNHEY, CDR2 SVGEGT. J lost 5 bases, V lost 4 bases, and 14 bases had no gene match. This CDR3 spans 19 amino acids. CDR3 DNA sequence: TGTGCCAGCAGTTCCCTTCCGGGACTAGCGGGAGGAAGAAAGGAGACCCAGTACTTC. Protein product: CASSSLPGLAGGRKETQYF.

This clonotype was seen at least ten times. The J gene is TRBJ2-1, the V gene TRBV4-1, with D unclear. Per the germline V gene, CDR1 is MGHRA and CDR2 is YSYEKL. Trimming pared 0 bases from V and 6 bases from J, leaving 12 bases between. This CDR3 has 15 residues. For the CDR3, the DNA is TGCGCCAGCAGCCAAGATTTCTGGCAAAGCAATGAGCAGTTCTTC. Its translation: CASSQDFWQSNEQFF.

This clonotype was detected only a few times. DNA of the CDR3: TGTGCCACCAGTGGCGACAGCCAAGAGACCCAGTACTTC. Its translation: CATSGDSQETQYF. This chain links TRBV24-1 with TRBJ2-5; a possible D gene is TRBD1 (5 bases). The V end lost 5 bases, the J end lost 1 base, and 7 bases lay between the germline ends. CDR1 and CDR2 from the germline V gene are KGHDR and SFDVKD. The CDR3 is 13 amino acids.

Ten or more counts support this clonotype. The rearrangement joins TRBV3-1 to TRBJ2-7, with 11 bases identical to TRBD2. Germline CDR1 reads LGHDT; CDR2 reads YNNKEL (reference sequence). This CDR3 is 17 amino acids long. The V gene end was trimmed by 4 bases and the J gene end by 3 bases; junction bases not matched to a gene: 11. The CDR3 spells CASSRGTTSGTRYEQYF. The CDR3 nucleotides read TGTGCCAGCAGCCGGGGGACGACTAGCGGGACCCGCTACGAGCAGTACTTC.

This clonotype has ten or more counts. This chain links TRBV7-6 with TRBJ2-7; 10 bases are a match to TRBD1. Germline trimming cut 6 bases from V and 3 bases from J; bases unmatched to any gene: 5. The CDR3 runs to 14 residues. In germline, CDR1 is SGHVS, CDR2 FNYEAQ. CDR3 loop: CASSTGTGDYEQYF. The CDR3 nucleotides read TGTGCCAGCAGTACCGGGACAGGGGACTACGAGCAGTACTTC.

In this sample, this clonotype turned up a few times. The CDR3 bases are TGTGCCACCGGGGACAGGGCTACACCCGGGGAGCTGTTTTTT. Protein product: CATGDRATPGELFF. The chain links TRBV24-1 to TRBJ2-2; TRBD1 matches 9 bases. The J segment lost 6 bases and the V segment lost 9 bases, leaving 7 bases of the junction unmatched. The CDR3 is 14 amino acids. CDR1 and CDR2 (germline): KGHDR, SFDVKD.